This passage covers 32 T cell receptor beta chains from one sample sequenced in a study of persistence of HIV-infected CD4 T cells. No antigen is known for these receptors. Sequencing used immunoSEQ version 4 in survey mode. Here immunoSEQ multiplex PCR was the method, and the copy in TCRdb shows in-frame clones only, minus some. This table holds about 28,000 clones, roughly 86% found once. The stimulus was lysate of CMV-infected fibroblasts, 9 to 10 ug/mL. CD40L/CD69 double-negative CD45RO-high memory CD4+ T cells were collected. Specimen: CD4+ T cells sorted from PBMCs after roughly 17-hour stimulation, collected from a patient who received antiretroviral therapy. These receptors all come from an adult man with HIV who was CMV-seropositive.

The rearrangement uses TRBV6-4 and TRBJ1-2; no clear D gene. The CDR3 covers 13 residues. CDR1 and CDR2 (germline): MRHNA, SNTAGT. Trimming pared 3 bases from V and 7 bases from J, leaving 12 bases between. CDR3 nucleotide sequence: TGTGCCAGCAGTGAAAGGCCATTTTTTGGCTACACCTTC. This codes for CASSERPFFGYTF.

The chain has TRBV6-6 and TRBJ2-7; D is perhaps TRBD1 (7 bases). V was clipped by 6 bases and J by 0 bases, with 12 bases between them. CDR1 is MNHNY, CDR2 SVGAGI, per germline (reference sequence). CDR3 length: 14 residues. The CDR3 is CASRNRGLSYEQYF. For the CDR3, the DNA is TGTGCCAGCAGGAACAGGGGACTCTCCTACGAGCAGTACTTC.

This CDR3 is CASSQEATNYGYTF. The CDR3 nucleotides read TGCGCCAGCAGCCAAGAGGCAACCAACTATGGCTACACCTTC. The chain joins TRBV4-1 to TRBJ1-2; D is unclear. CDR1 is MGHRA and CDR2 is YSYEKL in the germline V gene. This CDR3 has 14 amino acids. The ends were cut back, 0 bases at V and 2 bases at J, with 7 bases in the middle.

The chain uses TRBV18 and TRBJ2-1; D might be TRBD2 (6 bases). The CDR3 loop spans 13 amino acids. Germline assignment: CDR1 KGHSH and CDR2 LQKENI. Deletions cut 4 bases from V and 8 bases from J, with 12 bases between. The CDR3 coding sequence is TGTGCCAGCTCACGGGACTCCTTGGATGAGCAGTTCTTC. Encoded protein: CASSRDSLDEQFF.

The J gene is TRBJ2-1, the V gene TRBV4-1; TRBD1 matches 8 bases. The V gene's germline CDR1 is MGHRA and CDR2 YSYEKL. The CDR3 spans 15 residues. Trimming removed 6 bases from V and 3 bases from J; junction bases left unmatched: 7. CDR3 DNA: TGCGCCAGCAGAGGGGCAGGGGGCCTCTACAATGAGCAGTTCTTC. It codes for CASRGAGGLYNEQFF.

V usage is TRBV12-3 or TRBV12-4 and J usage is TRBJ1-5, with D hard to call. This CDR3 is 13 amino acids long. Trimming took off 3 bases at V and 3 bases at J, with 6 bases between the two ends. The CDR3 region is CASSLVHNQPQHF. CDR3 bases: TGTGCCAGCAGTTTGGTCCACAATCAGCCCCAGCATTTT.

This clone occurred once. The junction shows a germline mismatch at one end, possibly a read error. V usage is TRBV28 and J usage is TRBJ1-1; D not resolved. Per the germline V gene, CDR1 is MDHEN and CDR2 is SYDVKM. The CDR3 extends over 12 amino acids. The CDR3 loop is CASSLLNTEAFF. The CDR3 DNA follows: TGTGCCAGCAGTTTGTTGAATACTGAAGCTTTCTTT.

This clone was counted between two and nine times. The J gene is TRBJ2-1, the V gene TRBV5-1; a possible D gene is TRBD1 (7 bases). CDR3 length equals 13 residues. The germline gives CDR1 SGHRS, CDR2 YFSETQ. Trimming left V 3 bases short and J 9 bases short, with 13 bases between. The CDR3 DNA reads as TGCGCCAGCAGCTACAACCAGGGGGGTGAGCAGTTCTTC. This encodes CASSYNQGGEQFF.

For the CDR3, the DNA is TGTGCCTCAGCTCGGACTGGGGCCAACGTCCTGACTTTC. Translating gives CASARTGANVLTF. The chain combines TRBV7-7 with TRBJ2-6; no reliable D call. Trimming removed 11 bases at V and 2 bases at J, with 10 bases between. This CDR3 contains 13 residues. CDR1 and CDR2 (germline): SSHAT, FNYEAQ (reference sequence). The variable domain in full, with the rest retrieved from reference TRBV7-7 and TRBJ2-6, is GAGVSQSPRYKVTKRGQDVTLRCDPISSHATLYWYQQALGQGPEFLTYFNYEAQPDKSGLPSDRFSAERPEGSISTLTIQRTEQRDSAMYRCASARTGANVLTFGAGSRLTVL.

The gene calls are TRBV19 and TRBJ1-3; no clear D gene. V shed 6 bases and J shed 5 bases, with 11 bases lying between them. CDR1 and CDR2 from the germline V gene are LNHDA and SQIVND (reference sequence). The CDR3 covers 13 residues. Here the CDR3 reads CASSENTRNTIYF. The CDR3 DNA is TGTGCCAGTAGCGAGAACACCCGAAACACCATATATTTT.

The V and J genes are TRBV2 and TRBJ2-7; 9 bases align to TRBD2. Germline CDR1 is SNHLY and CDR2 is FYNNEI. The CDR3 is 13 amino acids. The V gene end was trimmed by 8 bases and the J gene end by 5 bases; junction bases not matched to a gene: 7. The CDR3 bases are TGTGCCAGCTCTCGCGGGGGGGTTGACGAGCAGTACTTC. It yields the protein CASSRGGVDEQYF.

The chain carries TRBV27 and TRBJ2-6; a possible D gene is TRBD2 (5 bases). This CDR3 has 17 residues. CDR1 MNHEY and CDR2 SMNVEV come from the germline V gene (reference sequence). V lost 5 bases, J lost 4 bases, and 18 bases lay in between. Here the CDR3 reads CASSVYIGGRGANVLTF. As DNA, the CDR3 is TGTGCCAGCAGTGTCTACATAGGAGGTCGAGGGGCCAACGTCCTGACTTTC.

This clone was picked up one time. The chain carries TRBV11-1 and TRBJ2-7; a possible D gene is TRBD1 (6 bases). Per germline, CDR1 SGHAT and CDR2 FQDESV (reference sequence). The CDR3 is made up of 15 amino acids. V was shortened by 1 base and J by 6 bases, with 16 bases between the two germline ends. This CDR3 is CASSLEGRTEGEQYF. In nucleotides, the CDR3 is TGTGCCAGCAGCTTAGAGGGCAGGACAGAAGGCGAGCAGTACTTC.

This chain joins TRBV24-1 and TRBJ2-3, with 7 bases lining up with TRBD2. The CDR3 extends over 15 amino acids. V trimming: 4 bases; J trimming: 4 bases; junction bases outside the gene matches: 7. CDR1 and CDR2 (germline): KGHDR, SFDVKD. This chain's CDR3 is CATSDPLAASDTQYF. DNA for the CDR3: TGTGCCACCAGTGACCCCCTAGCGGCCTCAGATACGCAGTATTTT.

The chain has TRBV11-1 and TRBJ1-1; D remains ambiguous. The CDR3 spans 16 residues. CDR1 is SGHAT and CDR2 is FQDESV in the germline V gene (reference sequence). The germline V and J ends were trimmed by 3 bases and 3 bases, with 17 bases remaining between them. CDR3 in DNA: TGTGCCAGCAGCTTGAGAGGTACCTCGGCGGACACTGAAGCTTTCTTT. It is translated as CASSLRGTSADTEAFF.

The rearrangement uses TRBV18 and TRBJ2-1; D is ambiguous. The CDR3 has 11 residues. Between the trimmed V and J ends, which lost 10 bases and 6 bases, there was a span of 10 bases. CDR1 is KGHSH and CDR2 is LQKENI in the germline V gene. The CDR3 DNA is TGTGCCACTGCCGTCTTCAATGAGCAGTTCTTC. Residues: CATAVFNEQFF.

The chain uses TRBV7-8 and TRBJ1-2, with D perhaps TRBD1 (6 bases). Germline CDR1 SGHVS, CDR2 FQNEAQ. Between the trimmed V and J ends, which lost 4 bases and 4 bases, there was a span of 22 bases. The CDR3 consists of 17 residues. The CDR3 nucleotides are TGTGCCAGCAGCTCTACTTCGGGACAAAATAGCCTCTATGGCTACACCTTC. Residues: CASSSTSGQNSLYGYTF.

The V gene is TRBV4-1, the J gene TRBJ2-3; 9 bases are a match to TRBD2. Germline values: CDR1 MGHRA, CDR2 YSYEKL. The V and J ends lost 0 bases and 4 bases, in that order; junction bases with no gene match: 8. This CDR3 has 17 residues. The DNA of the CDR3 is TGCGCCAGCAGCCAAGATATGGCGGGGGGGGCCTCAGATACGCAGTATTTT. Its translation: CASSQDMAGGASDTQYF.

V and J are TRBV5-8 and TRBJ2-7; no definite D call. The CDR3 loop spans 14 amino acids. Germline-derived CDR1 and CDR2 are SGHTS and YDEGEE. Between the trimmed V and J ends, which lost 2 bases and 0 bases, there was a span of 9 bases. The CDR3 bases are TGTGCCAGCAGCTTCCAGTTCCTCTCCTACGAGCAGTACTTC. Amino acid sequence: CASSFQFLSYEQYF. Full variable domain (rest looked up from reference TRBV5-8 and TRBJ2-7): EAGVTQSPTHLIKTRGQQATLRCSPISGHTSVYWYQQALGLGLQFLLWYDEGEERNRGNFPPRFSGRQFPNYSSELNVNALELEDSALYLCASSFQFLSYEQYFGPGTRLTVT.

J is TRBJ2-2 and V is TRBV6-5; no definite D call. Trimming removed 7 bases at V and 0 bases at J, with 9 bases between. The CDR3 spans 14 residues. Germline V gene lookup returns CDR1 MNHEY and CDR2 SVGAGI. CDR3 DNA sequence: TGTGCCAGCATCAAAGGCGCGAACACCGGGGAGCTGTTTTTT. Residues: CASIKGANTGELFF.

The rearrangement links TRBV7-8 to TRBJ2-2; D uncertain. The V end was cut by 2 bases, the J end by 7 bases, with 11 bases between. This CDR3 contains 14 residues. Germline values: CDR1 SGHVS, CDR2 FQNEAQ. The chain's CDR3 is CASSLSQNRGELFF. The CDR3 bases are TGTGCCAGCAGCTTAAGTCAGAACCGCGGGGAGCTGTTTTTT.

This chain links TRBV2 with TRBJ2-2; maybe TRBD2 (5 bases). The germline V gene encodes CDR1 SNHLY and CDR2 FYNNEI. Deletions cut 6 bases from V and 1 base from J, with 12 bases between. CDR3 length: 15 residues. The CDR3, as DNA: TGTGCCAGCAGAGAGAGGGCCCGGAACACCGGGGAGCTGTTTTTT. This gives the protein CASRERARNTGELFF.

This chain connects TRBV7-2 to TRBJ1-2, with D possibly TRBD1 on 6 matching bases. The ends were cut back, 3 bases at V and 4 bases at J, with 9 bases in the middle. CDR3 length equals 13 residues. Germline CDR1 SGHTA, CDR2 FQGNSA. The CDR3, as DNA: TGTGCCAGCAGCTTGGGGACACTCTATGGCTACACCTTC. Residues: CASSLGTLYGYTF.

V and J are TRBV2 and TRBJ1-1; D is undetermined. Trimming stripped 6 bases from V and 5 bases from J, with 10 bases between. The CDR3 extends over 12 amino acids. The germline V gene has CDR1 SNHLY and CDR2 FYNNEI. CDR3 coding DNA: TGTGCCAGCAGGTCCCCGGGGACTGAAGCTTTCTTT. It yields the protein CASRSPGTEAFF.

This clone was recorded once. The gene calls are TRBV7-6 and TRBJ2-3; D perhaps matches TRBD2 (5 bases). V lost 5 bases, J lost 4 bases, and 13 bases lay in between. The CDR3 runs to 14 residues. The germline gives CDR1 SGHVS, CDR2 FNYEAQ. CDR3 in DNA: TGTGCCAGCAGCAGGGAGCCCCCCGCAGATACGCAGTATTTT. Amino acids: CASSREPPADTQYF. Looking up the rest from reference TRBV7-6 and TRBJ2-3 gives the full variable domain: GAGVSQSPRYKVTKRGQDVALRCDPISGHVSLYWYRQALGQGPEFLTYFNYEAQQDKSGLPNDRFSAERPEGSISTLTIQRTEQRDSAMYRCASSREPPADTQYFGPGTRLTVL.

The sample holds a few counts of this clone. The CDR3 nucleotides are TGTGCCAGCAGTGAACAGGGCAATCAGCCCCAGCATTTT. It encodes CASSEQGNQPQHF. J is TRBJ1-5 and V is TRBV25-1; D unclear. V lost 2 bases and J 2 bases, leaving 4 bases between the germline ends. CDR1 and CDR2 (germline): MGHDK, SYGVNS. This CDR3 is built from 13 residues.

V gene TRBV6-5 combines with J gene TRBJ2-7; the D is unclear. V shed 2 bases and J shed 2 bases, with 4 bases lying between them. Germline CDR1 MNHEY, CDR2 SVGAGI. The CDR3 has 12 amino acids. CDR3: CASSYGPYEQYF. As DNA, the CDR3 is TGTGCCAGCAGTTACGGACCCTACGAGCAGTACTTC.

This chain connects TRBV13 to TRBJ1-5; D is unresolved. Trimming pared 0 bases from V and 6 bases from J, leaving 15 bases between. The CDR3 runs 16 residues. Looked up from germline, CDR1 is PRHDT and CDR2 is FYEKMQ (reference sequence). The CDR3 DNA reads TGTGCCAGCAGCTTAGGCCAGGTAGGGAAGGGTCAGCCCCAGCATTTT. Encoded protein: CASSLGQVGKGQPQHF.

This clone showed up just once. This chain connects TRBV27 to TRBJ2-4; 11 bases match TRBD2. There are 18 residues in the CDR3. The J segment lost 8 bases and the V segment lost 3 bases, leaving 15 bases of the junction unmatched. Germline V CDR1 and CDR2: MNHEY, SMNVEV (reference sequence). CDR3 sequence: CASSLISVSGGVRDIQYF. In DNA, the CDR3 is TGTGCCAGCAGTTTGATCTCGGTTAGCGGGGGGGTTAGAGACATTCAGTACTTC.

V usage is TRBV28 and J usage is TRBJ2-3, with D perhaps TRBD2 (7 bases). V was shortened by 5 bases and J by 0 bases, with 18 bases between the two germline ends. Germline V gene data show CDR1 as MDHEN and CDR2 as SYDVKM. The CDR3 has 17 amino acids. The DNA of the CDR3 is TGTGCCAGCAGTCCACCTCGCCGGGGGGCTAGCACAGATACGCAGTATTTT. This encodes CASSPPRRGASTDTQYF. Variable domain in full (rest from reference TRBV28 and TRBJ2-3): DVKVTQSSRYLVKRTGEKVFLECVQDMDHENMFWYRQDPGLGLRLIYFSYDVKMKEKGDIPEGYSVSREKKERFSLILESASTNQTSMYLCASSPPRRGASTDTQYFGPGTRLTVL.

This CDR3 is CASSLKGQGQETQYF. CDR3 nucleotides: TGTGCCAGTAGCCTTAAGGGGCAGGGGCAAGAGACCCAGTACTTC. V and J are TRBV6-5 and TRBJ2-7, with D perhaps matching TRBD1 (6 bases). With the DNA end fitting TRBJ2-5 better, the J assignment may be wrong. Germline V CDR1 and CDR2: MNHEY, SVGAGI. The CDR3 extends over 15 amino acids.

V is TRBV7-6 and J is TRBJ1-2; D might be TRBD1 (5 bases). Per the germline V gene, CDR1 is SGHVS and CDR2 is FNYEAQ. CDR3 length: 13 amino acids. V lost 5 bases and J 2 bases, leaving 9 bases between the germline ends. The CDR3 loop is CASSPRDNYGYTF. The CDR3 DNA follows: TGTGCCAGCAGCCCCAGGGACAACTATGGCTACACCTTC.